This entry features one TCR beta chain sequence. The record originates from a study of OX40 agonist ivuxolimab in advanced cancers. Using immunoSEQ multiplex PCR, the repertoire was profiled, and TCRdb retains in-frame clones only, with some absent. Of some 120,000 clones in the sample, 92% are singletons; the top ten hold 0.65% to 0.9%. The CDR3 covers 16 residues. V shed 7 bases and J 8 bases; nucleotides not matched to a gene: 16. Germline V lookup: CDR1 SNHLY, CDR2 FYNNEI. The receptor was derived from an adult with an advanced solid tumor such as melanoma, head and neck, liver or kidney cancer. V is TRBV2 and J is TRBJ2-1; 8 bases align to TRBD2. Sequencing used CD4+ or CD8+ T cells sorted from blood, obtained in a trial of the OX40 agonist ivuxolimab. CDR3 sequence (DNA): TGTGCCAGCAAAACGGGAGGGTTCGCCTTCGGAGATGAGCAGTTCTTC. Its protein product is CASKTGGFAFGDEQFF.